The rows below give T cell receptor beta chains drawn from one sample of a study of blood T cell repertoires in COVID-19. The assay was immunoSEQ multiplex PCR, and TCRdb's table has in-frame clones only and misses some. The sample carries about 59,000 clones, around 79% recorded once. The sample was peripheral blood. These TCRs come from a man in his 60s with acute or convalescent COVID-19. Each CDR3 is given with its conserved first and last residue. The D gene is left open where the match is weak. Not every row has a clone size; where given, it reads once, few, many or a size class.

v_call,j_call,clone_size,d_call,cdr3_nt,cdr3_aa
TRBV6-2/TRBV6-3,TRBJ1-6,NA,TRBD1,TGTGCCAGCAGTTATGGACAGGAGAATTCACCCCTCCACTTT,CASSYGQENSPLHF
TRBV18,TRBJ1-5,NA,TRBD1,TGTGCCAGCTCACCACGAGGGGGCGCAGGGGGTCAGCCCCAGCATTTT,CASSPRGGAGGQPQHF
TRBV4-1,TRBJ1-1,NA,NA,TGCGCCAGCAGCCGGGTCGAGGTCGGCGTGTACACTGAAGCTTTCTTT,CASSRVEVGVYTEAFF
TRBV9,TRBJ2-4,NA,NA,TGTGCCAGCAGCCAGGTAGGGGAAGCGGGCATTCAGTACTTC,CASSQVGEAGIQYF
TRBV30,TRBJ2-5,NA,TRBD2,TGTGCCTGGTCTTTCCTAGGGCTAGCGGAAGAGACCCAGTACTTC,CAWSFLGLAEETQYF
TRBV18,TRBJ2-7,NA,NA,TGTGCCAGCTCACCACTCCGTGGATCAGGGGTGGCCTACGAGCAGTACTTC,CASSPLRGSGVAYEQYF
TRBV6-1,TRBJ2-1,NA,TRBD2,TGTGCCAGCAGTGATGGCGGTAGCGGGAGGGTTAATGAGCAGTTCTTC,CASSDGGSGRVNEQFF
TRBV12-3/TRBV12-4,TRBJ2-7,NA,NA,TGTGCCAGCAGTTTGGGGGCATACTACGAGCAGTACTTC,CASSLGAYYEQYF
TRBV7-8,TRBJ2-1,few,TRBD2,TGTGCCAGCAGCCCGGGACTAGCCGATGAGCAGTTCTTC,CASSPGLADEQFF
TRBV30,TRBJ2-1,NA,TRBD2,TGTGCCTGGAGTGTATTGGGGACTAGCAATGAGCAGTTCTTC,CAWSVLGTSNEQFF
TRBV18,TRBJ2-5,NA,TRBD2,TGTGCCAGCTCATCCCGGGGGACTAGCGGGAGAGGGGAGACCCAGTACTTC,CASSSRGTSGRGETQYF
TRBV6-5,TRBJ2-5,NA,TRBD1,TGTGCCAGCAGTTCTGGGACAGGGGGCTACGGGACCCAGTACTTC,CASSSGTGGYGTQYF
TRBV4-1,TRBJ2-7,NA,TRBD2,TGCGCCAGCAGCCAGGGACTAGCGGGGACCTACGAGCAGTACTTC,CASSQGLAGTYEQYF
TRBV12-3/TRBV12-4,TRBJ2-5,NA,TRBD2,TGTGCCAGCAATCCTAGCGGGACAGAGACCCAGTACTTC,CASNPSGTETQYF
TRBV11-2,TRBJ1-4,NA,TRBD1,TGTGCCAGCACCCCTCGGGGACAGGGGTATGAAAAACTGTTTTTT,CASTPRGQGYEKLFF
TRBV7-2,TRBJ2-7,NA,NA,TGTGCCAGCAGCTTCACCACCCCGGGAGAGCAGTACTTC,CASSFTTPGEQYF
TRBV7-3,TRBJ1-1,few,NA,TGTGCCAGCAGCTTAGCACAGTACACTGAAGCTTTCTTT,CASSLAQYTEAFF
TRBV9,TRBJ1-2,NA,NA,TGTGCCAGCAGGCATATGGAGGGGCGGGATGGCTACACCTTC,CASRHMEGRDGYTF
TRBV7-9,TRBJ1-2,few,TRBD1,TGTGCCAGCAGCTCGCGACAGGGCTATGGCTACACCTTC,CASSSRQGYGYTF
TRBV5-1,TRBJ2-1,NA,NA,TGCGCCAGCAGCTTGGGAGGGAGTACCTCCTACAATGAGCAGTTCTTC,CASSLGGSTSYNEQFF
TRBV9,TRBJ2-1,NA,NA,TGTGCCAGCAGCGTAGTAGTGGACAATGAGCAGTTCTTC,CASSVVVDNEQFF
TRBV7-3,TRBJ2-3,NA,TRBD2,TGTGCCAGCAGCGGACTAGCGGGTACAGATACGCAGTATTTT,CASSGLAGTDTQYF
TRBV14,TRBJ2-2,NA,TRBD1,TGTGCCAGCAGCCTCCCACCCGGGACAGAGAACACCGGGGAGCTGTTTTTT,CASSLPPGTENTGELFF
TRBV18,TRBJ2-1,NA,TRBD2,TGTGCCAGCTCATTAAGCGGGAGCTCCTACAATGAGCAGTTCTTC,CASSLSGSSYNEQFF
TRBV29-1,TRBJ1-5,NA,TRBD1,TGCAGCGTTTTGGACAGGGGGCATAGCAATCAGCCCCAGCATTTT,CSVLDRGHSNQPQHF
TRBV28,TRBJ2-1,NA,TRBD2,TGTGCCAGCAGTTTACCTAGCGGGGATTACAATGAGCAGTTCTTC,CASSLPSGDYNEQFF
TRBV20-1,TRBJ1-5,NA,TRBD1,TGCAGTGCTAGTGACAGGGGCAATCAGCCCCAGCATTTT,CSASDRGNQPQHF
TRBV7-2,TRBJ2-3,NA,NA,TGTGCCAGCAGCACCTCTAGCGGCACAGATACGCAGTATTTT,CASSTSSGTDTQYF
TRBV29-1,TRBJ1-2,few,NA,TGCAGCGTTGAGATGCAGGGTTACGGCTACACCTTC,CSVEMQGYGYTF
TRBV7-2,TRBJ1-1,NA,TRBD1,TGTGCCAGCAGTCCCCCCGGGGGGGCAGGGGGGCTATACACTGAAGCTTTCTTT,CASSPPGGAGGLYTEAFF
TRBV2,TRBJ1-2,once,NA,TGTGCCGGAAGTGTCGCTGGTTTCTATGACTACACCTTC,CAGSVAGFYDYTF
TRBV29-1,TRBJ2-1,NA,TRBD2,TGCAGCGGGGGGACTAGCGGTTACAATGAGCAGTTCTTC,CSGGTSGYNEQFF
TRBV4-2,TRBJ2-2,NA,TRBD1,TGTGCCAGCAGCCAAGAACAGGGGACCGGGGAGCTGTTTTTT,CASSQEQGTGELFF
TRBV9,TRBJ2-5,NA,TRBD1,TGTGCCAGCAGCGTAGGGACCGGACAGGGCGGCCAAGAGACCCAGTACTTC,CASSVGTGQGGQETQYF
TRBV20-1,TRBJ2-5,NA,NA,TGCAGTGCTATAAAGGCGGGGACCCAGTACTTC,CSAIKAGTQYF
TRBV10-3,TRBJ2-7,NA,TRBD2,TGTGCCATCAGCGGGGGGAGGGTAGCGGGAGGACCCCGACTTTACGAGCAGTACTTC,CAISGGRVAGGPRLYEQYF
TRBV6-2/TRBV6-3,TRBJ1-2,once,TRBD1,TGTGCCAGCAGCCCTTGGGGACAGGGGCCTCAAGACTATGGCTACACCTTC,CASSPWGQGPQDYGYTF
TRBV6-5,TRBJ2-7,NA,TRBD2,TGTGCCAGCAGTTACCAAGGGACTAGCGGGCCTTACGAGCAGTACTTC,CASSYQGTSGPYEQYF
TRBV19,TRBJ2-3,NA,NA,TGTGCCAGTAACCAGAGGGCAGATACGCAGTATTTT,CASNQRADTQYF
TRBV9,TRBJ1-1,NA,TRBD1,TGTGCCAGCAGCGCTCGGACAGGGAGACACATGAACACTGAAGCTTTCTTT,CASSARTGRHMNTEAFF
TRBV6-2/TRBV6-3,TRBJ2-7,NA,NA,TGTGCCAGCAGTAACTTAGGGACTTCCTACGAGCAGTACTTC,CASSNLGTSYEQYF
TRBV7-3,TRBJ2-2,NA,TRBD2,TGTGCCAGCAGCTCATCCGGGCTAGCGGGTACCGGGGAGCTGTTTTTT,CASSSSGLAGTGELFF
TRBV2,TRBJ2-5,NA,TRBD2,TGTGCCAGCAGCGCAAGCGGGAGGGGTGAGACCCAGTACTTC,CASSASGRGETQYF
TRBV13,TRBJ1-4,NA,NA,TGTGCCAGCAGCTTTCGGGGTATCGACGAAAAACTGTTTTTT,CASSFRGIDEKLFF
TRBV7-2,TRBJ2-1,NA,TRBD2,TGTGCCAGCAGCTCCTCAAGGATAGCGGGAGTATATGAGCAGTTCTTC,CASSSSRIAGVYEQFF
TRBV18,TRBJ2-7,few,TRBD1,TGTGCCAGCTGGGGACAGGGCTACGAGCAGTACTTC,CASWGQGYEQYF
TRBV3-1/TRBV3-2,TRBJ1-2,few,NA,TGTGCCAGCAGCCGCGGGGGACTCGGTGGCTACACCTTC,CASSRGGLGGYTF
TRBV18,TRBJ2-2,NA,TRBD1,TGTGCCAGCTCAGCTTCCCTTCAGGGGGCGGCTGTCACCGGGGAGCTGTTTTTT,CASSASLQGAAVTGELFF